This T cell receptor (beta chain) was sequenced in a study of blood T cell repertoires in COVID-19. About the research overall: Samples taken during acute and convalescent COVID-19 were collected in the United States, Italy and Spain.

Per the germline V gene, CDR1 is MNHEY and CDR2 is SVGAGI. This CDR3 spans 16 amino acids. The ends lost 4 bases at V and 2 bases at J; junction bases unmatched: 7. This clone was recorded once. Methods used by the authors: Quantification of nucleated cells was approximated via reference gene primer amplification. Some clones are missing from TCRdb's copy, which holds only in-frame ones; the method was immunoSEQ multiplex PCR. V, J and clone size derive from that table, while D and trimming were established from the DNA sequence. Counted here are about 81,000 clones, 88% occurring once; the ten biggest clones make up 4% to 5.5%.

Sequenced sample: peripheral blood. The receptor's source is a woman older than 75 with acute or convalescent COVID-19. The gene calls are TRBV6-5 and TRBJ2-2, with TRBD2 matching over 7 bases. The CDR3, as DNA: TGTGCCAGCAGTTTCCGTTGGGGGGGAAACACCGGGGAGCTGTTTTTT. Translation: CASSFRWGGNTGELFF.